This TCR beta chain was obtained from a study of cytomegalovirus exposure and HLA in healthy donors. Overall study results and limits: V segments that were indistinguishable, TRBV6-2 and TRBV6-3 among them, were omitted from analysis. The study flagged approximately 180 TCR beta chains as cytomegalovirus-associated. The records held CMV serostatus as the only immune exposure information.

Note on this clone: The antigen remains unidentified.

V lost 5 bases, J lost 0 bases, and 5 bases lay in between. Per germline, CDR1 LGHNA and CDR2 YSLEER. The CDR3 spans 14 residues. The PCR made use of 60 Vbeta and 13 Jbeta primers. Clones were sequenced by immunoSEQ multiplex PCR, and TCRdb holds only the in-frame ones, with some missing. The table lists about 41,000 clones, roughly 80% of them singletons. The clonotype comes from a middle-aged man in good health and CMV-seronegative. V and J are TRBV4-3 and TRBJ2-6; D unresolved. The sample comprised PBMCs. CDR3 bases: TGCGCCAGCAGCGCAGACTCTGGGGCCAACGTCCTGACTTTC. Translating it yields CASSADSGANVLTF.